The 25 T cell receptor beta chains presented below share a single source sample, sequenced in a study of CXCR3-negative and CXCR3-positive naive CD8 T cells (dated by TCRdb to the late 2010s). The listed sequencing device is NextSeq 550. The Human TCR Profiling Kit (MiLaboratory) was used to prepare UMI-labeled 5' RACE TRB cDNA libraries. TCRdb reprocessed the reads and provides one entry for every CDR3 protein sequence; no DNA is given. The record for this sample contains 130,000 or so distinct CDR3 sequences. Jointly, the top ten make up roughly 0.29% of the sample. Sequenced input: naive CXCR3- CD8+ T cells from blood. In light of the paper, this sample's cell subset or site label describes: CD45RO-CCR7+CD27+CD95- naive CD8+ T cells lacking CXCR3 (TNR3-). These receptors all come from a human donor in good health. Some clones in this sample may be carry-over from other donors' samples.

The chain combines TRBV28 with TRBJ2-1; TCRdb designates TRBD2, a call that cannot be tested without DNA. The CDR3 runs to 14 residues. Per germline, CDR1 MDHEN and CDR2 SYDVKM. Here the CDR3 reads CASSFVASGRGQFF.

The rearrangement uses TRBV5-1 and TRBJ2-2. This CDR3 comprises 12 residues. CDR1 and CDR2 from the germline V gene are SGHRS and YFSETQ. CDR3 sequence: CASSLLTGELFF.

The V call is TRBV7-9, the J call TRBJ2-5. Per the germline V gene, CDR1 is SEHNR and CDR2 is FQNEAQ (reference sequence). The CDR3 contains 14 residues. CDR3 in amino acids: CASTEWQNQETQYF.

The chain combines TRBV5-1 with TRBJ2-2; checking the TCRdb D call of TRBD2 is not possible without DNA. The CDR3 contains 18 residues. The germline gives CDR1 SGHRS, CDR2 YFSETQ. The CDR3: CASSPGTGQNANTGELFF.

The rearrangement links TRBV9 to TRBJ2-7; TCRdb proposes TRBD1, but this gene call is untestable without DNA. This CDR3 contains 15 residues. Germline CDR1 SGDLS, CDR2 YYNGEE. The CDR3 is CASSVYPGTSYEQYF.

This sequence joins TRBV28 and TRBJ2-6. Looked up from germline, CDR1 is MDHEN and CDR2 is SYDVKM. CDR3 length: 16 amino acids. CDR3 residues: CASSPLHSSGANVLTF.

The V call is TRBV12-3 or TRBV12-4, the J call TRBJ2-7. This CDR3 comprises 13 residues. The chain's CDR3 is CASSLLRTYEQYF.

This chain joins TRBV12-3 or TRBV12-4 and TRBJ2-5; TCRdb outputs TRBD1, but without DNA this stays unchecked. CDR3 length: 11 residues. The CDR3 loop is CASGGGETQYF.

This chain connects TRBV5-1 to TRBJ2-2; with no DNA, the TCRdb D assignment of TRBD1 cannot be verified. Germline CDR1 SGHRS, CDR2 YFSETQ. CDR3 size: 16 residues. This CDR3 is CASSSHSDSNTGELFF.

The CDR3 here is CASSQEGILNSPLHF. The rearrangement links TRBV3-1 to TRBJ1-6. The CDR3 is 15 residues long. Germline CDR1 and CDR2: LGHDT and YNNKEL (reference sequence).

The V and J genes are TRBV12-3 or TRBV12-4 and TRBJ2-7; TCRdb's D call, TRBD1, is unchecked because there is no DNA. The CDR3 totals 14 residues. CDR3 sequence reads: CASSSSGVPAEQYF.

V gene TRBV20-1 combines with J gene TRBJ1-6. This CDR3 contains 17 residues. From germline, CDR1 is DFQATT and CDR2 SNEGSKA (reference sequence). The CDR3: CSAKSGSSNFLHSPLHF.

The rearrangement uses TRBV11-2 and TRBJ1-1; the TRBD1 assignment by TCRdb is unverifiable without DNA. Looked up from germline, CDR1 is SGHAT and CDR2 is FQNNGV. CDR3 length equals 15 residues. CDR3 amino acids: CASSSHWTGGTEAFF.

The chain is built from TRBV7-9 and TRBJ1-1; TCRdb's D gene call, TRBD1, goes unchecked for lack of DNA. The germline gives CDR1 SEHNR, CDR2 FQNEAQ (reference sequence). This CDR3 is 17 amino acids long. The CDR3 here is CASSLAVVAGGSSEAFF.

The rearrangement uses TRBV29-1 and TRBJ2-2. The CDR3 runs 12 residues. CDR1 and CDR2 (germline): SQVTM, ANQGSEA. The CDR3 spells CSVAVETGELFF.

The rearrangement links TRBV7-9 to TRBJ1-2; the TCRdb call, TRBD1, lacks DNA for checking. The CDR3 loop spans 16 amino acids. CDR1 and CDR2 from the germline V gene are SEHNR and FQNEAQ (reference sequence). CDR3 region: CASSPPRGLVEYGYTF.

The rearrangement uses TRBV12-3 or TRBV12-4 and TRBJ1-2. The CDR3 is 13 residues long. This CDR3 reads CASTSVINYGYTF.

V and J are TRBV27 and TRBJ1-5; TCRdb's assignment of TRBD1 cannot be checked, as there is no DNA. In germline, CDR1 is MNHEY, CDR2 SMNVEV (reference sequence). The CDR3 runs 16 residues. The CDR3 loop is CASSNRVPWDNQPQHF.

The rearrangement uses TRBV18 and TRBJ2-3. CDR3 length: 14 residues. The germline gives CDR1 KGHSH, CDR2 LQKENI. This CDR3 reads CASSQETRTGTQYF.

This sequence joins TRBV7-2 and TRBJ2-7; there is no DNA to check the TCRdb D call of TRBD1. CDR3 size: 17 residues. In germline, CDR1 is SGHTA, CDR2 FQGNSA. CDR3 protein: CASSIRAGLYLDYEQYF. The full variable domain, completed using reference TRBV7-2 and TRBJ2-7, is GAGVSQSPSNKVTEKGKDVELRCDPISGHTALYWYRQSLGQGLEFLIYFQGNSAPDKSGLPSDRFSAERTGGSVSTLTIQRTQQEDSAVYLCASSIRAGLYLDYEQYFGPGTRLTVT.

The chain carries TRBV7-2 and TRBJ2-3. CDR3 length: 15 amino acids. Germline V gives CDR1 SGHTA, CDR2 FQGNSA. CDR3: CASSLVVTSTDTQYF.

The chain couples TRBV29-1 to TRBJ2-7; TCRdb calls TRBD1, which cannot be checked without DNA. The CDR3 runs to 13 residues. Germline CDR1 is SQVTM and CDR2 is ANQGSEA. This CDR3 is CSARDRISYEQYF.

V is TRBV7-8 and J is TRBJ2-1; TCRdb names TRBD2, which stays unverified in the absence of DNA. From germline, CDR1 is SGHVS and CDR2 FQNEAQ. This CDR3 has 13 residues. This CDR3 is CASSPRTGREQFF.

V and J are TRBV5-1 and TRBJ1-1; TCRdb designates TRBD1, a call that cannot be tested without DNA. Germline-derived CDR1 and CDR2 are SGHRS and YFSETQ. This CDR3 is built from 16 residues. CDR3 amino acids: CASSLASDRRNTEAFF. The variable domain in full, completed from reference TRBV5-1 and TRBJ1-1, reads KAGVTQTPRYLIKTRGQQVTLSCSPISGHRSVSWYQQTPGQGLQFLFEYFSETQRNKGNFPGRFSGRQFSNSRSEMNVSTLELGDSALYLCASSLASDRRNTEAFFGQGTRLTVV.

J is TRBJ2-7 and V is TRBV7-8. The CDR3 is made up of 17 amino acids. In germline, CDR1 is SGHVS, CDR2 FQNEAQ. The CDR3 sequence: CASSLEVVPISTYEQYF.